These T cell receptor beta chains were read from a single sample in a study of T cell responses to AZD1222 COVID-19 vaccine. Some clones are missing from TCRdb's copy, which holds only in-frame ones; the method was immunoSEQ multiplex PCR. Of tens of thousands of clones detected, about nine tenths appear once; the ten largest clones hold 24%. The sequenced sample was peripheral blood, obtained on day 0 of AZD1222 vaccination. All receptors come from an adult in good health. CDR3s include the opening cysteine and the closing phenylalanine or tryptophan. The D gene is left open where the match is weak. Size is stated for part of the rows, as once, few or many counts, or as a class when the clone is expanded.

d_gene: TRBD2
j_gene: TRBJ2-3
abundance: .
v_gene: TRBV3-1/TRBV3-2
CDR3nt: TGTGCCAGCAGCCCTCGTCGCGGGAGGGCCCTCGGCACAGATACGCAGTATTTT
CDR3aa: CASSPRRGRALGTDTQYF

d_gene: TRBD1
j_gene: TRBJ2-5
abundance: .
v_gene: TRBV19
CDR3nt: TGTGCCAGTACCAAGGGACAGGGGGAAGAGACCCAGTACTTC
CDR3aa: CASTKGQGEETQYF

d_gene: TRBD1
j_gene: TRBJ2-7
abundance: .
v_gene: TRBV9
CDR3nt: TGTGCCAGCAGCGCGGGACAGCGCTCCTACGAGCAGTACTTC
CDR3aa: CASSAGQRSYEQYF

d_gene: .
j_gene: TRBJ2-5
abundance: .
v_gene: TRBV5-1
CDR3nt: TGCGCCAGCAGCTTGGGGCAGGTAGAAGAGACCCAGTACTTC
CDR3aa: CASSLGQVEETQYF

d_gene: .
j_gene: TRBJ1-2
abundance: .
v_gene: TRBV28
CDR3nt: TGTGCCAGCAGTTTTAAAGCCGAAGGGGGCTACACCTTC
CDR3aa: CASSFKAEGGYTF

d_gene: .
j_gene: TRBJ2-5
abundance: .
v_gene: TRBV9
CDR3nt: TGTGCCAGCAGCGTAATTGGGACCGAGACCCAGTACTTC
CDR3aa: CASSVIGTETQYF

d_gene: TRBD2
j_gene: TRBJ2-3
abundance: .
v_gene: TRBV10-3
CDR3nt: TGTGCCATCAAGATAGCGGGAGGCACAGATACGCAGTATTTT
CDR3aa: CAIKIAGGTDTQYF

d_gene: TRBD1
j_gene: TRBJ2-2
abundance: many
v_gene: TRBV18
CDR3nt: TGTGCCAGCTCACCCTCAGGGGGAGCGAACACCGGGGAGCTGTTTTTT
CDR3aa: CASSPSGGANTGELFF

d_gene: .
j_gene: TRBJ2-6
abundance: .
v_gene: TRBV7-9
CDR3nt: TGTGCCAGCAGGCCCGACGGACCCTCTGGGGCCAACGTCCTGACTTTC
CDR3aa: CASRPDGPSGANVLTF

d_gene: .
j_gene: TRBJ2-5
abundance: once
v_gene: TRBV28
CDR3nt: TGTGCCAGCAGTTCCAGCAGCCAAGAGACCCAGTACTTC
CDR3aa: CASSSSSQETQYF

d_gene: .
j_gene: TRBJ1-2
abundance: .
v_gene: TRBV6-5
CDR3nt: TGTGCCAGCAGCTGGCGGCCTGGCTTGCTAGGCTACACCTTC
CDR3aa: CASSWRPGLLGYTF

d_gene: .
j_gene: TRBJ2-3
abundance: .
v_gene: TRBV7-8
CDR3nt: TGTGCCAGCAGCTTAGCTCGGTTTAGCGGAAGAGGAGCAGATACGCAGTATTTT
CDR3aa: CASSLARFSGRGADTQYF

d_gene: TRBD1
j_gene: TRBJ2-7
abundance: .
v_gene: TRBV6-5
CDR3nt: TGTGCCAGCAGACGCCAAGGGACAGGGCCTTACGAGCAGTACTTC
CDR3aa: CASRRQGTGPYEQYF

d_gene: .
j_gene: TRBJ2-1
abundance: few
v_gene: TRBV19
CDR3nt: TGTGCCAGTAGTATAGATGGGGGTTGGAAAGGCAATGAGCAGTTCTTC
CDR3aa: CASSIDGGWKGNEQFF

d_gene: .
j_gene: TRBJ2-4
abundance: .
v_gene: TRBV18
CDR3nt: TGTGCCAGCTCACCAGGAGAACAGGGAAACATTCAGTACTTC
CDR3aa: CASSPGEQGNIQYF

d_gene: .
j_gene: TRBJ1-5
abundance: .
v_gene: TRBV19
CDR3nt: TGTGCCAGCCACCGTGCGGGGTATAGCAATCAGCCCCAGCATTTT
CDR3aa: CASHRAGYSNQPQHF

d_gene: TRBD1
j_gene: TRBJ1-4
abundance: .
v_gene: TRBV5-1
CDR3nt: TGCGCCAGCAGCGAAGGGACAGCAACTAATGAAAAACTGTTTTTT
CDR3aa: CASSEGTATNEKLFF

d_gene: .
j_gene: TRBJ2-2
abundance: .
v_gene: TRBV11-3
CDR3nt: TGTGCCAGCGCCAGGGCCACCGGGGAGCTGTTTTTT
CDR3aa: CASARATGELFF

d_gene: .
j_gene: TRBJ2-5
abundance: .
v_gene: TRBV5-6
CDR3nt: TGTGCCAGCAGCCGGCAGGAGACCCAGTACTTC
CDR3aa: CASSRQETQYF

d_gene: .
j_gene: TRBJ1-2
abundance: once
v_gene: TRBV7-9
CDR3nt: TGTGCCAGCAGCTGGGGGGGCGAGGCAGGTGGCTACACCTTC
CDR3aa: CASSWGGEAGGYTF

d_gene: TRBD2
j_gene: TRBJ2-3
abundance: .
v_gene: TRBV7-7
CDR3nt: TGTGCCAGCAGCCCGGAAGAGGGAGCGGGAGGTGTAGGTACGCAGTATTTT
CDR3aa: CASSPEEGAGGVGTQYF

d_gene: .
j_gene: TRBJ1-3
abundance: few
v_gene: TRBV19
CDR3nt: TGTGCCAGTAGTATAGATCGTGCGGTCTCTGGAAACACCATATATTTT
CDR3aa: CASSIDRAVSGNTIYF

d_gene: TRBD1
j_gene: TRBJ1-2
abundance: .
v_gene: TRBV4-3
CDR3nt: TGCGCCAGCAGCCCAGACCTGAAGGGGGCAGTTGGCTACACCTTC
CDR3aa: CASSPDLKGAVGYTF

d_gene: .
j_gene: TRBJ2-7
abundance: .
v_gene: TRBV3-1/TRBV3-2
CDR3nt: TGTGCCAGCAGCCAAGGAGGGGGGCGCAGGGCCGAGCAGTACTTC
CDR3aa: CASSQGGGRRAEQYF

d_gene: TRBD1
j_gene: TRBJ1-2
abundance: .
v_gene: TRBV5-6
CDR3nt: TGTGCCAGCAGCTTAAGAGGGACAGCCGGCTACACCTTC
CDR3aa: CASSLRGTAGYTF

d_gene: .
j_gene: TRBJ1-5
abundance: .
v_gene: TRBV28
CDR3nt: TGTGCCAGCAGTGTCCCAGGGCCTAGCAATCAGCCCCAGCATTTT
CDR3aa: CASSVPGPSNQPQHF

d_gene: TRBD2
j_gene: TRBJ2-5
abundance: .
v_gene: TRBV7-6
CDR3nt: TGTGCCAGCAGCTTAGTGGCCGGGACTAGCGGGATTGAGACCCAGTACTTC
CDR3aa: CASSLVAGTSGIETQYF

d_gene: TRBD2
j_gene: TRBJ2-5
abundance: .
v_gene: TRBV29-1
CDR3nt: TGCAGCGCCCGGACTAGTAAAGAGACCCAGTACTTC
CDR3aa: CSARTSKETQYF

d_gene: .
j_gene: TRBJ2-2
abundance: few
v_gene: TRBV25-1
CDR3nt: TGTGCCAGCATGGGCGACACCGGGGAGCTGTTTTTT
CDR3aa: CASMGDTGELFF

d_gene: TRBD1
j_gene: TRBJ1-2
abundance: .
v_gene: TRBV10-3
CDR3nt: TGTGCCATCAGTGAGTCAGCCGCAGGGGGCGCCGGCTATGGCTACACCTTC
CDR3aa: CAISESAAGGAGYGYTF

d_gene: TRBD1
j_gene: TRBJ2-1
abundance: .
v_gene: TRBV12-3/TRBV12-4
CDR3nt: TGTGCCAGCAGGGGGACAGGGTGGAATGAGCAGTTCTTC
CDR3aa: CASRGTGWNEQFF

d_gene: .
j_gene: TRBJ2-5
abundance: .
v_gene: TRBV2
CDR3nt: TGTGCCAGCCTGGAGGGCGGGGGCCTACAAGAGACCCAGTACTTC
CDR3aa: CASLEGGGLQETQYF

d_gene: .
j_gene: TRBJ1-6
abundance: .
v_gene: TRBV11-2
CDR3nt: TGTGCCAGCAGCCCCCGCGGGGGGGATTCACCCCTCCACTTT
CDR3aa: CASSPRGGDSPLHF

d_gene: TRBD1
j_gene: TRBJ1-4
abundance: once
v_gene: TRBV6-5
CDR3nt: TGTGCCAGCAGTTCGATCAGGGGGCCAGATAATGAAAAACTGTTTTTT
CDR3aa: CASSSIRGPDNEKLFF

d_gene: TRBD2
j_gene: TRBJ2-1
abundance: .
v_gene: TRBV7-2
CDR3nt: TGTGCCAGCAGCCCGCACTACACTAGCGGGAGTTTAAAGCAGTTCTTC
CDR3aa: CASSPHYTSGSLKQFF

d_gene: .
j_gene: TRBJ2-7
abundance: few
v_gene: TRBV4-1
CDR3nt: TGCGCCAGCAGCCAAGTCCTGGCCTCCTACGAGCAGTACTTC
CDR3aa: CASSQVLASYEQYF

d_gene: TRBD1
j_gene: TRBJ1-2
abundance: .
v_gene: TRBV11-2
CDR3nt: TGTGCCAGCAGCTACACAATAGACAGGGGGCACGGCTACACCTTC
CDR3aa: CASSYTIDRGHGYTF

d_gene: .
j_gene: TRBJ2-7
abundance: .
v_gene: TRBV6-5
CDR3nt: TGTGCCAGCAGTTACTCGGGACGGTCCTACGAGCAGTACTTC
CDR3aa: CASSYSGRSYEQYF

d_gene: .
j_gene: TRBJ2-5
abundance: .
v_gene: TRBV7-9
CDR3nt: TGTGCCAGCGGCCAGGGGGGACTATCGGAGACCCAGTACTTC
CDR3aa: CASGQGGLSETQYF

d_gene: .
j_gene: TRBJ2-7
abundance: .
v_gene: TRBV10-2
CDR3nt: TGCGCCAGCAGTGAGTTCGACGGTGGGGAGCAGTACTTC
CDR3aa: CASSEFDGGEQYF

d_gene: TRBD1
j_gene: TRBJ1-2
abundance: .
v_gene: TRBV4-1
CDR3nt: TGCGCCAGCAGCCCCTCCGGGACAGAGACCGTATTCTATGGCTACACCTTC
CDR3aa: CASSPSGTETVFYGYTF

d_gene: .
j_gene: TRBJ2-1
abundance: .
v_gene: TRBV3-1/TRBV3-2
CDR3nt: TGTGCCAGCAGCACGCGAGGTCCCTACAATGAGCAGTTCTTC
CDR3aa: CASSTRGPYNEQFF

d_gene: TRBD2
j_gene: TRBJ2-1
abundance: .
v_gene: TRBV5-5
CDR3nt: TGTGCCAGCTTTAGCGGGAGGGTGGAAAATGAGCAGTTCTTC
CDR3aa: CASFSGRVENEQFF

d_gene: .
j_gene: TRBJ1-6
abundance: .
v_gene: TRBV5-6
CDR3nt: TGTGCCAGCAGCTTGTCAAGGCAGGGAGGTTCACCCCTCCACTTT
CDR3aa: CASSLSRQGGSPLHF

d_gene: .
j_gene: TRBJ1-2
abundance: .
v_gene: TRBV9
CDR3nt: TGTGCCAGCAGCGTTTCAGGGAAAGCTAACTATGGCTACACCTTC
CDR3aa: CASSVSGKANYGYTF